The clone carrying this TCR beta chain is labeled medium-sized. Its antigen is undetermined. The time point denotes: sample taken at primary tumor resection. Frozen PBMC, nontumor lung or tumor provided whole RNA, which was sequenced unsorted. The V gene's germline CDR1 is SGHRS and CDR2 YFSETQ. This CDR3 spans 13 amino acids. Trimming left V 4 bases short and J 4 bases short, with 11 bases between. This sample is part of a study of spatial heterogeneity in lung cancer. Study-wide context: Every unique TCR and UMI combination, on average, appeared more than ten times in raw reads. Findings and caveats of the study: The counts of expanded TCRs, ubiquitous and regional, tracked ubiquitous and regional nonsynonymous mutations, respectively. Counts of expanded alpha and beta TCRs within tumors tracked the tumor nonsynonymous mutation count.

The library protocol tagged each TCR cDNA with a unique molecular identifier. TCRdb ran MiXCR on the 5' RACE reads and lists one entry per CDR3 protein. The sample lists some 7,000 distinct CDR3 sequences, more than 3% seen once, with roughly 15% in the top ten. This TCR was recovered from a male donor with early-stage non-small cell lung cancer. The chain joins TRBV5-1 to TRBJ1-1; D not resolved. The sample was lung tumor tissue, taken at surgery. This CDR3 is CASSANPATEAFF. Written as DNA, the CDR3 is TGCGCCAGCAGCGCGAACCCGGCCACTGAAGCTTTCTTT.